Listed here are 9 T cell receptor beta chains from one sample, sequenced in a study of T cell responses to AZD1222 COVID-19 vaccine. Clones were read by immunoSEQ multiplex PCR, and TCRdb kept only the in-frame ones, dropping some. This sample yields around 160,000 clones, of which roughly nine tenths are seen a single time; about 5% belongs to the top ten. The specimen was peripheral blood, collected on day 0 of AZD1222 vaccination. The receptors come from an adult in good health.

This chain links TRBV18 with TRBJ1-2; a possible D gene is TRBD1 (5 bases). Deletions cut 8 bases from V and 4 bases from J, with 14 bases between. The CDR3 consists of 13 residues. Germline-derived CDR1 and CDR2 are KGHSH and LQKENI. CDR3 loop: CASGSGGSYGYTF. DNA of the CDR3: TGTGCCAGCGGCAGCGGGGGATCCTATGGCTACACCTTC.

V is TRBV9 and J is TRBJ2-2; TRBD2 matches 12 bases. This CDR3 has 16 amino acids. Unmatched junction bases numbered 1, after V lost 0 bases and J lost 4 bases. Germline V lookup: CDR1 SGDLS, CDR2 YYNGEE. The chain's CDR3 is CASSVGTSGITGELFF. The CDR3 coding sequence is TGTGCCAGCAGCGTAGGGACTAGCGGGATCACCGGGGAGCTGTTTTTT. Complete variable domain (other parts from reference TRBV9 and TRBJ2-2): DSGVTQTPKHLITATGQRVTLRCSPRSGDLSVYWYQQSLDQGLQFLIQYYNGEERAKGNILERFSAQQFPDLHSELNLSSLELGDSALYFCASSVGTSGITGELFFGEGSRLTVL.

V gene TRBV6-5 combines with J gene TRBJ1-5; a weak D match, TRBD1 (6 bases). CDR3 length: 15 residues. Per the germline V gene, CDR1 is MNHEY and CDR2 is SVGAGI. Trimming stripped 6 bases from V and 0 bases from J, with 12 bases between. The CDR3 sequence is CASRDHRASNQPQHF. As DNA, the CDR3 is TGTGCCAGCAGGGACCACAGGGCTAGCAATCAGCCCCAGCATTTT.

The table lists this clone with many counts. J is TRBJ1-2 and V is TRBV18; D gene ambiguous. The CDR3 loop spans 14 amino acids. The V end was cut by 3 bases, the J end by 0 bases, with 8 bases between. Germline V lookup: CDR1 KGHSH, CDR2 LQKENI. Written as DNA, the CDR3 is TGTGCCAGCTCACCGGCAGCCTCTAACTATGGCTACACCTTC. It yields the protein CASSPAASNYGYTF.

The chain recombines TRBV18 with TRBJ2-3, with D uncertain. Germline lookup yields CDR1 KGHSH and CDR2 LQKENI. This CDR3 comprises 12 residues. Trimming cost V 1 base and J 9 bases, with 8 bases left between them. CDR3 sequence: CASSPLDGTQYF. The DNA of the CDR3 is TGTGCCAGCTCACCACTGGATGGGACGCAGTATTTT.

The J gene is TRBJ1-2, the V gene TRBV3-1 (or the pseudogene TRBV3-2), with TRBD1 matching 7 bases. The CDR3 is made up of 14 amino acids. Germline CDR1 reads LGHDT; CDR2 reads YNNKEL (reference sequence). Trimming took 8 bases from V and 0 from J; bases not matched to a gene: 6. CDR3 DNA sequence: TGTGCCAGCCATCCGGGACAGACTAACTATGGCTACACCTTC. It yields the protein CASHPGQTNYGYTF.

The genes are TRBV4-2 and TRBJ1-5; 7 nucleotides align to TRBD1. Germline loops: CDR1 LGHNA, CDR2 YNFKEQ. There are 14 residues in the CDR3. Trimming took 4 bases from V and 2 from J; bases not matched to a gene: 2. The CDR3 sequence: CASSPGTGNQPQHF. DNA for the CDR3: TGTGCCAGCAGCCCTGGGACAGGCAATCAGCCCCAGCATTTT.

This clone occurred a few times. The V gene is TRBV7-2, the J gene TRBJ2-5, with 8 bases matching TRBD2. The J segment lost 5 bases and the V segment lost 2 bases, leaving 16 bases of the junction unmatched. CDR1 is SGHTA, CDR2 FQGNSA, per germline. This CDR3 is built from 18 residues. CDR3 loop: CASSLLGSQEREFETQYF. The CDR3 DNA sequence: TGTGCCAGCAGCTTACTGGGTTCTCAAGAGCGGGAGTTTGAGACCCAGTACTTC.

A word on this clone: At one boundary the junction diverges from the germline segment, which might be a read error. The chain carries TRBV11-2 and TRBJ2-6; tentatively, D is TRBD1 (5 bases). Germline V gene data show CDR1 as SGHAT and CDR2 as FQNNGV. This CDR3 spans 14 amino acids. CDR3 nucleotide sequence: TGTGCCAGCAGCTCTACCTTAGGGGTCAACGTCCTGACTTTC. The encoded protein is CASSSTLGVNVLTF.